This TCR beta chain was identified in a study of blood T cells in healthy people across ages. This clonotype showed up just a few times. Trimming pared 4 bases from V and 5 bases from J, leaving 12 bases between. The length of the CDR3 is 14 residues. The germline V gene encodes CDR1 SGHDN and CDR2 FVKESK. Next came a second PCR, run for 7 to 11 cycles, which used a sample-barcoded 5' primer along with a J-beta primer mix. TCRdb fed the 5' RACE reads into MiXCR, producing one record per CDR3 protein. Among 890,000 or so distinct CDR3 sequences, approximately 67% were seen once, and the ten largest hold approximately 30%.

This TCR derives from a man under 40 in good health. This chain uses TRBV14 with TRBJ2-1, with D perhaps matching TRBD2 (6 bases). Sequencing input: blood. DNA for the CDR3: TGTGCCAGCAGCCTGGGACTTTCTGACAATGAGCAGTTCTTC. As protein: CASSLGLSDNEQFF.